These T cell receptor beta chains were read from a single sample in a study of regulatory T cells in long-lasting Graves disease. TCRdb processed the multiplex PCR reads anew with MiXCR; each CDR3 protein has one entry. The sample has over 300,000 distinct CDR3 sequences; about a sixth are singletons. Specimen: peripheral blood mononuclear cells (PBMCs), collected at new diagnosis, from a patient treated with antithyroid drugs. The receptors shown here come from a female donor with Graves disease. Each CDR3 is given with its conserved first and last residue. D genes are given only for firm matches. Clone size is shown for a subset of rows, as once, few, many or a class of expanded clone.

V gene: TRBV3-1; D gene: NA; clone size: NA; J gene: TRBJ2-5; CDR3 protein: CASSPPSGFTGKETQYF; CDR3 DNA: TGTGCCAGCAGCCCACCGTCGGGATTTACGGGGAAAGAGACCCAGTACTTC
V gene: TRBV4-1; D gene: TRBD1; clone size: many; J gene: TRBJ1-1; CDR3 protein: CASSQEIGQGTIEAFF; CDR3 DNA: TGCGCCAGCAGCCAAGAAATCGGACAGGGGACGATTGAAGCTTTCTTT
V gene: TRBV7-8; D gene: NA; clone size: many; J gene: TRBJ2-7; CDR3 protein: CASSSGWFHYEQYF; CDR3 DNA: TGTGCCAGCAGCTCGGGTTGGTTCCACTACGAGCAGTACTTC
V gene: TRBV2; D gene: NA; clone size: many; J gene: TRBJ1-1; CDR3 protein: CASVMNTEAFF; CDR3 DNA: TGTGCCAGCGTAATGAACACTGAAGCTTTCTTT
V gene: TRBV6-1; D gene: NA; clone size: few; J gene: TRBJ2-5; CDR3 protein: CASSRSLWETQYF; CDR3 DNA: TGTGCCAGCAGTAGATCCCTATGGGAGACCCAGTACTTC
V gene: TRBV6-1; D gene: TRBD1; clone size: NA; J gene: TRBJ1-1; CDR3 protein: CASSEAPPGGGRMNTEAFF; CDR3 DNA: TGTGCCAGCAGCGAAGCCCCCCCAGGGGGGGGCCGAATGAACACTGAAGCTTTCTTT
V gene: TRBV5-1; D gene: NA; clone size: many; J gene: TRBJ1-1; CDR3 protein: CASSSPRGANTEAFF; CDR3 DNA: TGCGCCAGCAGCTCCCCCCGGGGGGCGAACACTGAAGCTTTCTTT
V gene: TRBV15; D gene: NA; clone size: many; J gene: TRBJ1-1; CDR3 protein: CATSRDTEAFF; CDR3 DNA: TGTGCCACCAGCAGAGACACTGAAGCTTTCTTT
V gene: TRBV4-2; D gene: NA; clone size: NA; J gene: TRBJ1-4; CDR3 protein: CASTSRGWDEKLFF; CDR3 DNA: TGTGCCAGCACCTCGAGGGGGTGGGATGAAAAACTGTTTTTT
V gene: TRBV2; D gene: NA; clone size: many; J gene: TRBJ2-6; CDR3 protein: CASSAARANVLTF; CDR3 DNA: TGTGCCAGCAGTGCCGCGAGGGCCAACGTCCTGACTTTC
V gene: TRBV7-9; D gene: TRBD1; clone size: many; J gene: TRBJ2-2; CDR3 protein: CASSTSDRPYTGELFF; CDR3 DNA: TGTGCCAGCAGCACCTCGGACAGGCCTTACACCGGGGAGCTGTTTTTT
V gene: TRBV30; D gene: TRBD1; clone size: few; J gene: TRBJ2-7; CDR3 protein: CAWSYGTGNFPRPYEQYF; CDR3 DNA: TGTGCCTGGTCCTATGGGACAGGCAATTTCCCACGTCCCTACGAGCAGTACTTC
V gene: TRBV5-1; D gene: TRBD2; clone size: many; J gene: TRBJ2-1; CDR3 protein: CASSLLAGGPGDEQFF; CDR3 DNA: TGCGCCAGCAGCTTGCTGGCGGGGGGGCCGGGAGATGAGCAGTTCTTC
V gene: TRBV9; D gene: TRBD1; clone size: many; J gene: TRBJ2-1; CDR3 protein: CASSSRDSQSFYNEQFF; CDR3 DNA: TGTGCCAGCAGCTCCCGGGACAGCCAAAGTTTCTACAATGAGCAGTTCTTC
V gene: TRBV6-2/TRBV6-3; D gene: TRBD2; clone size: many; J gene: TRBJ2-1; CDR3 protein: CASSGRLAEGSEQFF; CDR3 DNA: TGTGCCAGCAGTGGAAGACTAGCGGAAGGGAGTGAGCAGTTCTTC
V gene: TRBV6-9; D gene: TRBD1; clone size: many; J gene: TRBJ2-1; CDR3 protein: CASSYSGQGSWNEQFF; CDR3 DNA: TGTGCCAGCAGTTACTCCGGACAGGGATCATGGAATGAGCAGTTCTTC
V gene: TRBV6-1; D gene: TRBD1; clone size: few; J gene: TRBJ1-2; CDR3 protein: CASTPSGTGSGYTF; CDR3 DNA: TGTGCCAGCACCCCATCCGGGACAGGGAGCGGCTACACCTTC
V gene: TRBV6-1; D gene: TRBD2; clone size: many; J gene: TRBJ2-3; CDR3 protein: CASKASGSRPSDTQYF; CDR3 DNA: TGTGCCAGCAAGGCTAGCGGGAGCCGGCCGTCAGATACGCAGTATTTT
V gene: TRBV20-1; D gene: TRBD2; clone size: NA; J gene: TRBJ2-3; CDR3 protein: CSAGGAGGPSDTQYF; CDR3 DNA: TGCAGTGCTGGGGGAGCGGGAGGGCCCTCAGATACGCAGTATTTT
V gene: TRBV7-9; D gene: TRBD1; clone size: many; J gene: TRBJ1-2; CDR3 protein: CASSPSDRGSKNYGYTF; CDR3 DNA: TGTGCCAGCAGCCCATCAGACAGGGGGTCAAAAAACTATGGCTACACCTTC
V gene: TRBV9; D gene: NA; clone size: NA; J gene: TRBJ2-3; CDR3 protein: CASNGLGADPTQYF; CDR3 DNA: TGTGCCAGCAACGGCTTGGGCGCCGACCCGACGCAGTATTTT
V gene: TRBV5-1; D gene: NA; clone size: many; J gene: TRBJ2-7; CDR3 protein: CASSFRSGTISYEQYF; CDR3 DNA: TGCGCCAGCAGCTTCCGATCCGGGACAATCTCCTACGAGCAGTACTTC
V gene: TRBV11-2; D gene: TRBD1; clone size: NA; J gene: TRBJ2-1; CDR3 protein: CASSGQGERVGRRWDEQFF; CDR3 DNA: TGTGCCAGCAGCGGACAGGGGGAACGGGTCGGGAGAAGATGGGATGAGCAGTTCTTC
V gene: TRBV6-2/TRBV6-3; D gene: TRBD2; clone size: many; J gene: TRBJ2-5; CDR3 protein: CASSPRVAGGETQYF; CDR3 DNA: TGTGCCAGCAGTCCAAGGGTAGCGGGGGGTGAGACCCAGTACTTC
V gene: TRBV24-1; D gene: NA; clone size: many; J gene: TRBJ2-7; CDR3 protein: CATSERDGRRDTYEQYF; CDR3 DNA: TGTGCCACCAGTGAACGGGACGGACGCCGAGATACCTACGAGCAGTACTTC
V gene: TRBV12-3/TRBV12-4; D gene: NA; clone size: many; J gene: TRBJ2-1; CDR3 protein: CASSLLARDWENEQFF; CDR3 DNA: TGTGCCAGCAGTTTACTTGCTAGGGACTGGGAAAATGAGCAGTTCTTC
V gene: TRBV9; D gene: NA; clone size: many; J gene: TRBJ2-7; CDR3 protein: CASSPTAAASYEQYF; CDR3 DNA: TGTGCCAGCAGCCCTACGGCGGCGGCCTCCTACGAGCAGTACTTC
V gene: TRBV27; D gene: TRBD1; clone size: few; J gene: TRBJ1-2; CDR3 protein: CASSSWTGNTANYGYTF; CDR3 DNA: TGTGCCAGCAGTTCGTGGACAGGGAACACCGCTAACTATGGCTACACCTTC
V gene: TRBV4-2; D gene: NA; clone size: NA; J gene: TRBJ2-3; CDR3 protein: CASSGPWGRRGVSGTQYF; CDR3 DNA: TGTGCCAGCAGTGGACCGTGGGGCCGGCGCGGGGTATCGGGTACGCAGTATTTT
V gene: TRBV14; D gene: TRBD2; clone size: few; J gene: TRBJ2-1; CDR3 protein: CASRLTSGRSYNEQLF; CDR3 DNA: TGTGCCAGCCGTTTGACTAGCGGACGCTCCTACAATGAGCAGCTCTTC
V gene: TRBV12-3/TRBV12-4; D gene: NA; clone size: many; J gene: TRBJ2-2; CDR3 protein: CASSLGPNTGELFF; CDR3 DNA: TGTGCCAGCAGTTTAGGCCCGAACACCGGGGAGCTGTTTTTT
V gene: TRBV7-2; D gene: NA; clone size: many; J gene: TRBJ1-3; CDR3 protein: CASSSYGTLPEHRNF; CDR3 DNA: TGTGCCAGCAGCTCATACGGGACATTACCAGAACACCGAAATTTT
V gene: TRBV20-1; D gene: TRBD1; clone size: many; J gene: TRBJ1-1; CDR3 protein: CSALQTGRSSEAFF; CDR3 DNA: TGCAGTGCCCTCCAGACAGGGCGAAGTTCTGAAGCTTTCTTT
V gene: TRBV28; D gene: NA; clone size: many; J gene: TRBJ1-1; CDR3 protein: CASSPSWGSTEAFF; CDR3 DNA: TGTGCCAGCAGTCCGAGTTGGGGCTCCACTGAAGCTTTCTTT
V gene: TRBV6-1; D gene: NA; clone size: many; J gene: TRBJ1-1; CDR3 protein: CASSEVGDTEAFF; CDR3 DNA: TGTGCCAGCAGTGAAGTTGGTGACACTGAAGCTTTCTTT
V gene: TRBV6-1; D gene: TRBD1; clone size: many; J gene: TRBJ1-2; CDR3 protein: CAIINGTGLLEFLKDGGPDGYTF; CDR3 DNA: TGTGCCATTATAAACGGGACAGGACTTCTTGAATTCCTAAAGGACGGGGGGCCAGATGGCTACACCTTC
V gene: TRBV12-3/TRBV12-4; D gene: NA; clone size: NA; J gene: TRBJ1-4; CDR3 protein: CASSLAGASEKLFF; CDR3 DNA: TGTGCCAGCAGTTTAGCAGGGGCATCTGAAAAACTGTTTTTT
V gene: TRBV28; D gene: TRBD1; clone size: many; J gene: TRBJ1-2; CDR3 protein: CASTYGQGAHNGYTF; CDR3 DNA: TGTGCCAGCACCTATGGGCAGGGGGCGCATAATGGCTACACCTTC
V gene: TRBV3-1; D gene: TRBD2; clone size: NA; J gene: TRBJ2-7; CDR3 protein: CASSQEGTSYEQYF; CDR3 DNA: TGTGCCAGCAGCCAAGAGGGGACTAGCTACGAGCAGTACTTC
V gene: TRBV20-1; D gene: TRBD2; clone size: NA; J gene: TRBJ2-1; CDR3 protein: CSARVLAGVAEQFF; CDR3 DNA: TGCAGTGCTAGAGTTCTAGCGGGAGTTGCGGAGCAGTTCTTC
V gene: TRBV9; D gene: TRBD2; clone size: many; J gene: TRBJ2-7; CDR3 protein: CASSVEGLAGVEQYF; CDR3 DNA: TGTGCCAGCAGCGTAGAGGGACTAGCGGGAGTTGAGCAGTACTTC
V gene: TRBV20-1; D gene: NA; clone size: NA; J gene: TRBJ1-3; CDR3 protein: CSARDSVGSGNTIYF; CDR3 DNA: TGCAGTGCTAGAGATAGTGTAGGGTCTGGAAACACCATATATTTT
V gene: TRBV27; D gene: NA; clone size: NA; J gene: TRBJ1-2; CDR3 protein: CASRQNPGQEGYTF; CDR3 DNA: TGTGCCAGCAGACAAAATCCGGGACAAGAAGGCTACACCTTC
V gene: TRBV7-2; D gene: TRBD1; clone size: NA; J gene: TRBJ2-4; CDR3 protein: CASSLDRGKNIQYF; CDR3 DNA: TGTGCCAGCAGCTTGGACAGGGGCAAAAACATTCAGTACTTC
V gene: TRBV6-2/TRBV6-3; D gene: NA; clone size: many; J gene: TRBJ2-1; CDR3 protein: CASSKGVTRGNEQFF; CDR3 DNA: TGTGCCAGCAGTAAAGGGGTAACGAGGGGCAATGAGCAGTTCTTC
V gene: TRBV11-1; D gene: NA; clone size: many; J gene: TRBJ2-1; CDR3 protein: CASSLTRDTYNEQFF; CDR3 DNA: TGTGCCAGCAGCCTAACCCGGGACACTTACAATGAGCAGTTCTTC
V gene: TRBV7-6; D gene: NA; clone size: many; J gene: TRBJ2-1; CDR3 protein: CASSLSFHVHNEQFF; CDR3 DNA: TGTGCCAGCAGCTTATCCTTTCACGTCCACAATGAGCAGTTCTTC
V gene: TRBV2; D gene: NA; clone size: many; J gene: TRBJ1-1; CDR3 protein: CASSVVYTLNTEAFF; CDR3 DNA: TGTGCCAGCAGTGTTGTTTACACCTTGAACACTGAAGCTTTCTTT
V gene: TRBV15; D gene: NA; clone size: many; J gene: TRBJ1-6; CDR3 protein: CATSRDQVTNSPLHF; CDR3 DNA: TGTGCCACCAGCAGAGACCAAGTCACTAATTCACCCCTCCACTTT
V gene: TRBV6-5; D gene: NA; clone size: many; J gene: TRBJ2-1; CDR3 protein: CASSYSIGVEQFF; CDR3 DNA: TGTGCCAGCAGTTACTCGATTGGCGTCGAGCAGTTCTTC
V gene: TRBV2; D gene: NA; clone size: many; J gene: TRBJ2-3; CDR3 protein: CASGRDFNTDTQYF; CDR3 DNA: TGTGCCAGCGGAAGGGACTTCAACACAGATACGCAGTATTTT
V gene: TRBV18; D gene: TRBD1; clone size: few; J gene: TRBJ2-1; CDR3 protein: CASAADRGNNEQFF; CDR3 DNA: TGTGCCAGCGCGGCTGACAGGGGGAACAATGAGCAGTTCTTC
V gene: TRBV20-1; D gene: NA; clone size: few; J gene: TRBJ1-4; CDR3 protein: CSAIPPGAGDEKLFF; CDR3 DNA: TGCAGTGCGATCCCTCCCGGGGCGGGGGATGAAAAACTGTTTTTT
V gene: TRBV3-1; D gene: NA; clone size: many; J gene: TRBJ2-7; CDR3 protein: CASSQGQLTYEQYF; CDR3 DNA: TGTGCCAGCAGCCAAGGACAGCTAACCTACGAGCAGTACTTC